These T cell receptor beta chains were read from a single sample in a study of blood T cell repertoires in COVID-19. TCRdb keeps only in-frame clones here, not all; method: immunoSEQ multiplex PCR. The table shows about 34,000 clones, with 75% to 80% occurring only once. Sequencing used peripheral blood. These receptors were taken from a human donor in a cohort sampled during active COVID-19. Each CDR3 is given with its conserved first and last residue. D genes are given only for firm matches. For some rows the clone size is stated as once, few or many, or as a class when expanded; others skip it.

abundance | d_gene | j_gene | v_gene | CDR3aa | CDR3nt
. | . | TRBJ1-1 | TRBV9 | CASSGTGVTEAFF | TGTGCCAGCAGCGGCACAGGCGTCACTGAAGCTTTCTTT
. | . | TRBJ1-6 | TRBV27 | CASSLGTIYSPLHF | TGTGCCAGCAGTTTAGGTACAATCTATTCACCCCTCCACTTT
. | TRBD1 | TRBJ1-4 | TRBV23-1 | CAEDRIEKLFF | TGCGCCGAGGACAGGATAGAAAAACTGTTTTTT
. | . | TRBJ1-6 | TRBV6-5 | CASSYGLQGGNSPLHF | TGTGCCAGCAGTTACGGATTACAGGGTGGAAATTCACCCCTCCACTTT
. | . | TRBJ2-3 | TRBV5-1 | CASSPAGQAATDTQYF | TGCGCCAGCAGCCCGGCAGGCCAGGCAGCCACAGATACGCAGTATTTT
. | TRBD2 | TRBJ2-7 | TRBV5-1 | CASSRTSGSYEQYF | TGCGCCAGCAGCAGGACTAGCGGCTCCTACGAGCAGTACTTC
. | . | TRBJ2-3 | TRBV6-6 | CASALLASTDTQYF | TGTGCCAGTGCTCTACTAGCTAGCACAGATACGCAGTATTTT
. | TRBD1 | TRBJ1-2 | TRBV6-5 | CASSPTGGTGYTF | TGTGCCAGCAGTCCAACAGGGGGCACTGGCTACACCTTC
. | . | TRBJ2-7 | TRBV19 | CASSVGRDTLGQYF | TGTGCCAGTAGTGTCGGCCGGGACACCCTAGGGCAGTACTTC
. | . | TRBJ2-5 | TRBV10-2 | CASRGDTRNLQETQYF | TGCGCCAGCAGGGGCGACACGCGCAACCTCCAAGAGACCCAGTACTTC
. | . | TRBJ2-3 | TRBV2 | CATAGMGYTDTQYF | TGTGCCACCGCCGGAATGGGCTACACAGATACGCAGTATTTT
. | . | TRBJ2-7 | TRBV15 | CATSKDISPYYEQYF | TGTGCCACCAGCAAAGACATATCCCCCTACTACGAGCAGTACTTC
. | . | TRBJ1-4 | TRBV2 | CASSEGRDHEKLFF | TGTGCCAGCAGTGAAGGCAGGGATCACGAAAAACTGTTTTTT
. | . | TRBJ2-3 | TRBV7-2 | CASSLGQGADTQYF | TGTGCCAGCAGCTTAGGCCAGGGCGCAGATACGCAGTATTTT
. | . | TRBJ1-6 | TRBV2 | CASSHTQPYNSPLHF | TGTGCCAGCAGTCACACACAGCCTTATAATTCACCCCTCCACTTT
. | . | TRBJ2-1 | TRBV6-6 | CASSTQDQWGGEQFF | TGTGCCAGCAGTACCCAGGACCAATGGGGCGGTGAGCAGTTCTTC
. | TRBD1 | TRBJ1-2 | TRBV28 | CASSLLTGLANYGYTF | TGTGCCAGCAGTTTACTGACAGGGTTGGCAAACTATGGCTACACCTTC
. | TRBD1 | TRBJ1-2 | TRBV7-9 | CASSFRDSLGGYTF | TGTGCCAGCAGCTTCCGGGACAGCCTTGGAGGCTACACCTTC
few | TRBD1 | TRBJ1-2 | TRBV6-1 | CASSEPGQGGNYGYTF | TGTGCCAGCAGTGAGCCGGGACAGGGGGGTAACTATGGCTACACCTTC
. | TRBD1 | TRBJ1-6 | TRBV19 | CASTPRGQGGSPLHF | TGTGCCAGTACCCCTCGGGGACAGGGCGGCTCACCCCTCCACTTT
. | TRBD2 | TRBJ2-5 | TRBV5-1 | CASSVSGAEETQYF | TGCGCCAGCAGCGTTAGCGGGGCAGAAGAGACCCAGTACTTC
. | TRBD2 | TRBJ2-2 | TRBV9 | CASSSGPNTGELFF | TGTGCCAGTTCTAGCGGACCCAACACCGGGGAGCTGTTTTTT
. | . | TRBJ2-5 | TRBV5-3 | CARSFRIAKETQYF | TGTGCCAGAAGCTTCCGTATAGCAAAGGAGACCCAGTACTTC
. | TRBD1 | TRBJ2-5 | TRBV2 | CASGYRGPGETQYF | TGTGCCAGCGGTTACAGGGGGCCCGGGGAGACCCAGTACTTC
. | TRBD2 | TRBJ2-3 | TRBV6-2/TRBV6-3 | CASSGSSGFTDTQYF | TGTGCCAGCAGTGGCTCTAGCGGTTTCACAGATACGCAGTATTTT
. | . | TRBJ2-7 | TRBV6-5 | CASSYYPGREQYF | TGTGCCAGCAGTTACTATCCAGGGCGTGAGCAGTACTTC
once | . | TRBJ1-3 | TRBV5-1 | CASSPTGSGNTIYF | TGCGCCAGCAGCCCTACAGGGTCTGGAAACACCATATATTTT
. | . | TRBJ2-5 | TRBV21-1 | CASSNHNPGRRVKGETQYF | TGTGCCAGCAGCAACCATAACCCAGGGCGCAGGGTAAAAGGGGAGACCCAGTACTTC
. | TRBD2 | TRBJ2-1 | TRBV9 | CASSLLAGDYNEQFF | TGTGCCAGCAGCCTACTAGCGGGGGACTACAATGAGCAGTTCTTC
. | . | TRBJ1-4 | TRBV28 | CASSPPRGKLFF | TGTGCCAGCAGCCCCCCCCGGGGAAAACTGTTTTTT
. | . | TRBJ2-5 | TRBV25-1 | CASLSAAGETQYF | TGTGCCAGCCTTAGTGCGGCTGGGGAGACCCAGTACTTC
. | . | TRBJ2-1 | TRBV7-9 | CASSTGVYNEQFF | TGTGCCAGCAGCACCGGGGTCTACAATGAGCAGTTCTTC
. | . | TRBJ2-4 | TRBV27 | CASSSSSALAKNIQYF | TGTGCCAGCAGTTCCTCTAGCGCACTAGCCAAAAACATTCAGTACTTC
. | TRBD2 | TRBJ2-1 | TRBV29-1 | CSAAPGLAFVNEQFF | TGCAGCGCAGCTCCGGGACTAGCTTTCGTCAATGAGCAGTTCTTC
. | . | TRBJ2-7 | TRBV9 | CASSVGQGPAWEQYF | TGTGCCAGCAGCGTAGGGCAGGGGCCAGCCTGGGAGCAGTACTTC
few | . | TRBJ2-3 | TRBV5-8 | CASSPVRIAVATDTQYF | TGTGCCAGCAGCCCGGTTCGGATAGCGGTGGCGACAGATACGCAGTATTTT
. | TRBD1 | TRBJ2-2 | TRBV25-1 | CASQSTGANTGELFF | TGTGCCAGCCAATCGACAGGGGCGAACACCGGGGAGCTGTTTTTT
. | TRBD1 | TRBJ1-5 | TRBV2 | CASSAQGVQPQHF | TGTGCCAGCAGTGCGCAGGGGGTACAGCCCCAGCATTTT
once | TRBD1 | TRBJ2-7 | TRBV9 | CASSVAQGASYEQYF | TGTGCCAGCAGCGTAGCGCAGGGGGCCTCCTACGAGCAGTACTTC
. | . | TRBJ2-1 | TRBV9 | CASSVFGDSYNEQFF | TGTGCCAGCAGCGTATTCGGAGACAGCTACAATGAGCAGTTCTTC
. | TRBD1 | TRBJ2-7 | TRBV19 | CASSHRGPYEQYF | TGTGCCAGTAGTCACAGGGGACCCTACGAGCAGTACTTC
. | TRBD2 | TRBJ2-7 | TRBV28 | CASSLAGGPYEQYF | TGTGCCAGCAGTCTAGCGGGAGGGCCCTACGAGCAGTACTTC
. | . | TRBJ1-2 | TRBV14 | CASSQVRSYGYTF | TGTGCCAGCAGCCAAGTCCGGTCCTATGGCTACACCTTC
few | TRBD2 | TRBJ2-1 | TRBV10-3 | CAITRASGRNNEQFF | TGTGCCATCACCAGAGCTAGCGGACGTAACAATGAGCAGTTCTTC
. | . | TRBJ2-7 | TRBV10-1 | CASSQIRRPQETYEQYF | TGCGCCAGCAGCCAGATTCGAAGGCCCCAGGAAACCTACGAGCAGTACTTC
. | . | TRBJ2-4 | TRBV5-6 | CASSLDGAKNIQYF | TGTGCCAGCAGCTTGGACGGAGCCAAAAACATTCAGTACTTC
. | TRBD2 | TRBJ2-1 | TRBV7-8 | CASSLVLAENEQFF | TGTGCCAGCAGCCTCGTCCTAGCGGAAAATGAGCAGTTCTTC
once | TRBD2 | TRBJ2-3 | TRBV4-2 | CASSQSVLAGPTDTQYF | TGTGCCAGCAGCCAAAGCGTCCTAGCGGGGCCCACAGATACGCAGTATTTT